This T cell receptor (beta chain) was identified in a study of cytomegalovirus exposure and HLA in healthy donors (dated by TCRdb to 2017 to 2019). Background for the entire study: In an earlier analysis of 550 to 750 of the donors, 276 Gb of sequence data and just under 120 million unique TCR beta sequences from about 179 million T cells were reported. Alongside the repertoire data, information on donor age, sex, ethnicity and CMV serostatus was compiled. To decide whether each TCR beta V gene segment behaved as functional or pseudogenic, an earlier analysis of several hundred of the donors relied on high-throughput TCR beta sequencing. A later analysis re-analyzed previously published TCR beta repertoires from about 730 donors and added high-resolution HLA genotyping to study TCR occurrence patterns. Roughly five DR-DQ haplotypes were treated as single units for association and clustering because of strong linkage in the cohort. HLA typing covered class I and class II loci at four-digit resolution. On average, 235,054 unique TCR beta nucleotide sequences were sequenced per donor among 300 to 500 genotyped donors of the cohort, with around 19% of those sequences being non-productive. The study was designed to test whether signatures of past pathogen exposure could be identified by cataloging public T cell receptors. The T cell repertoires of 666 subjects were profiled by immunosequencing and related to cytomegalovirus serostatus. The study combined high-throughput TCR immunosequencing, statistical association of individual TCRs with disease status, and machine learning to predict cytomegalovirus infection status. The later analysis used no new phenotypic data to find candidate immune exposures, relying instead on TCR beta sequences and their occurrence across donors. An early release that covered fewer than 750 HLA-typed donors contained around 300 gigabases of sequencing data and 65 million to 100 million unique TCR sequences. The number of donors typed differed by locus, with roughly 620-630 for A, B, C, DRB1 and DQB1, 522 for DQA1, some 570 for DPA1, and 400 to 490 for DPB1. Besides the first cohort of roughly 640 subjects, a separate validation cohort made up of around 120 different subjects was used. A later genetic analysis used genome-wide SNP genotypes for 398 of the 666 donors, treating that subset as a discovery cohort. Among the roughly 400 genotyped donors, around 79% belonged to the genetic ancestry cluster associated with self-reported Caucasian donors. Every discovery cohort repertoire had been produced on one sequencing platform. Overall study results and their limits: A later analysis reported that several top co-occurrence clusters appeared linked to parvovirus B19, influenza, CMV and Epstein-Barr virus. Most TCR sequences were seen in very few donors, while some public TCRs were found in many individuals. This cohort had only TCR beta chains sequenced, and the lack of alpha or paired-chain data limited which features could be detected. In a later analysis, 16,951 TCR beta sequences were associated with specific HLA alleles at a false discovery rate of 0.05. The sequencing pipeline was judged likely to have produced a cluster of highly shared sequence variants as a technical artifact. Some IMGT-functional V segments, including TRBV6-2 and TRBV6-3, could not be told apart with the 87-base-pair reads, so those segments were excluded. A further reported finding was that TCR beta sequences accurately predicted the HLA-A and HLA-B alleles for most subjects in the first cohort. Three of the identified cytomegalovirus-associated TCR beta chains were confirmed in vitro to be specific for cytomegalovirus antigens. The authors suggested that the approach could potentially be extended to other disease states and immunological phenotypes. In an earlier analysis of approximately 590 of the donors, most TCR beta V segments were observed in productive rearrangements about 90% or about 30% of the time, broadly matching IMGT annotations. Sequencing depth was assumed to be roughly uniform across donors in the presence/absence analyses, though that assumption may not hold. A later genetic analysis reported fewer N-insertions in productive TCRs among donors in an Asian-associated ancestry cluster than the roughly 690-donor mean. In both the original and validation cohorts, the classifier was reported to diagnose cytomegalovirus status with high specificity and sensitivity. In a later genetic analysis, a missense DCLRE1C variant was associated with V-gene and J-gene trimming of TCR beta chains, and the association was replicated in an independent cohort. A later analysis found that most CMV-associated TCR beta chains appeared HLA-restricted, with HLA associations seemingly driven largely by CMV exposure. A total of about 180 TCR beta chains were listed by the study as associated with cytomegalovirus. HLA typing was unavailable for some donors at each locus, so association tests used only the typed subset. Linkage disequilibrium might explain the correlated functional status among segregating V segments, but an unknown experimental factor could not be ruled out. In a later analysis, HLA-associated TCR beta chains showed more clonal expansion and lower generation probabilities than non-associated chains that were equally common. Approximately 18 rarely observed V segments, including chromosome 9 orphons, were excluded from the earlier analysis of about 500 of the donors because counts were too low. In a later analysis, TCR association rates were found to vary across HLA loci, with the most associated TCRs seen for DRB1 alleles and the fewest for HLA-C alleles. For the cohort, immune exposure information was limited to CMV serostatus. When HLA alleles, especially DR and DQ, strongly co-occurred, TCR associations were difficult to assign to individual alleles.

Turning to this clone: Its antigen is unknown. Base-call qualities are not available, and no considerably larger clone is one nucleotide away.

The cohort consisted of 600 or so healthy bone marrow donors. At the time of sampling, all cohort members were nominally healthy, though unrecorded immune exposures were likely present. The donor was CMV seropositive and was included in the group of 250 to 300 seropositive cohort members. A peripheral blood sample was provided by each donor, and peripheral blood mononuclear cells were used for TCR beta sequencing. The Qiagen DNeasy Blood Extraction Kit was used to extract genomic DNA from the blood cell samples. The library was obtained by the immunoSEQ multiplex PCR assay. A mixture of 60 forward primers for TCR Vbeta segments and 13 reverse primers for TCR Jbeta segments was used in the multiplex PCR. A multiplex PCR assay on genomic DNA amplified the CDR3 region of rearranged TCR beta genes. The amplified TCR beta libraries were sequenced on the Illumina HiSeq System as 87-base-pair reads. As for the authors' bioinformatics: In a later analysis, around 80 million unique TCR beta chains were counted across the roughly 700 repertoires, and about 10 million of these chains were shared by at least two donors. Raw reads were error-corrected and collapsed into unique sequences by a nearest-neighbor algorithm in which closely related sequences were merged to remove PCR and sequencing errors. V, D and J gene segments were assigned by aligning CDR3 sequences to IMGT reference sequences. For a sequence to be retained, a match of at least six nucleotides to both a V gene segment and a J gene segment was required. A rearrangement counted as productive if the CDR3 had no stop codons and remained in frame with V and J, and every other rearrangement counted as non-productive. CDR3 was defined by IMGT convention, running from the second conserved V-encoded cysteine to the conserved J-encoded phenylalanine. The earlier analysis of about 560 of the donors excluded any sequence lacking an unambiguous match to a single V gene segment. In an earlier analysis of some 590 of the donors, V segments were called functional above 56.7% productive rearrangements and were called segregating when the between-donor standard deviation exceeded 5%. A statistical classification framework was developed to diagnose cytomegalovirus status using the catalog of TCR beta chain sequences. In a later analysis, V and J genes were assigned by comparing TCR nucleotide sequences against IMGT/GENE-DB human TR gene sequences. Using the TCRdist pipeline, a later analysis assigned CDR3 sequences along with most-parsimonious VDJ recombination scenarios. A later analysis defined each TCR beta chain by its CDR3 amino acid sequence plus V-gene family, and excluded reads lacking a unique V-gene family. A later analysis removed several hundred highly shared, low-generation-probability nucleotide sequences to deal with suspected cross-contamination and a sequencing artifact. In a later analysis, a clonal expansion index was calculated for each public chain from normalized within-repertoire ranks of inferred template counts. Generation probabilities in a later analysis came from a VDJ recombination model fitted to out-of-frame rearrangements, and those results were checked against IGoR. In a later analysis, hypergeometric tests were used to score TCR-TCR, TCR-HLA and TCR-CMV co-occurrence, with a repertoire-size bias correction applied to TCR pairs. To estimate false discovery rates, a later analysis permuted the HLA or CMV assignments 20 times. In a later analysis, co-occurring TCRs were grouped with DBSCAN, and TCRdist sequence similarity was added when clustering was performed within HLA-allele-positive subsets. Repertoires with fewer than 30,000 or more than 120,000 public chains were left out of co-occurrence clustering, as were five repertoires with anomalous nucleotide sharing. In TCRdb, the immuneACCESS table is reduced to in-frame sequences with V and J assigned. These tables do not hold every clone; where another copy was compared, an unresolved V gene accounts for under half, and the others remain unexplained. From that table come the V and J calls and clone size; the DNA was used to work out D and trimming. The sample table shows more than 45,000 clones, and roughly 73% are seen once. The ten largest clones capture around 2.5% of the sample.

The CDR3, cysteine through phenylalanine, is 11 amino acids long. Only the CDR3 portion is preserved as DNA: 33 bases, with reading frame beginning at the first base. V is pared back by 4 bases and J by 4 bases, with 4 bases lying between the germline termini. CDR1 and CDR2 are read off the germline V gene as MNHEY and SVGAGI. The chain employs TRBV6-5 and TRBJ2-5; too little of a D gene remains to name it. The source material was PBMCs. The receptor was isolated from a woman in her thirties or forties in good health and CMV-seropositive. The CDR3 loop reads CASSSLETQYF. The bases are TGTGCCAGCAGTTCTCTAGAGACCCAGTACTTC.